What follows are 17 T cell receptor beta chains derived from one specimen sequenced in a study of blood T cell repertoires in COVID-19. The method was immunoSEQ multiplex PCR; TCRdb's version includes in-frame clones alone and lacks a portion of them. The table includes around 250,000 clones, around 80% detected once. Material: peripheral blood. The receptor set was obtained from a middle-aged man with active or convalescent COVID-19.

A remark on this clone: This specimen includes other DNA sequences encoding the same CDR3. In nucleotides, the CDR3 is TGTGCCAGCAGTTCCCTCGGAGGAAGCAATCAGCCCCAGCATTTT. Its protein product is CASSSLGGSNQPQHF. The V and J genes are TRBV6-5 and TRBJ1-5; no clear D gene. Germline values: CDR1 MNHEY, CDR2 SVGAGI. The CDR3 is made up of 15 amino acids. The V gene lost 4 bases and the J gene lost 1 base, with 11 bases spanning the gap.

V and J are TRBV27 and TRBJ2-7; TRBD2 aligns across 8 bases. The germline CDR1 and CDR2 sequences are MNHEY and SMNVEV (reference sequence). CDR3 length: 13 amino acids. J gave up 3 bases and V 9 bases, and 7 bases lay outside the gene matches. CDR3: CASGAGANYEQYF. CDR3 sequence (DNA): TGTGCCAGTGGAGCGGGAGCTAACTACGAGCAGTACTTC.

V usage is TRBV5-1 and J usage is TRBJ2-7; D remains unclear. The V end lost 0 bases, the J end lost 4 bases, and 11 bases lay between the germline ends. The CDR3 totals 14 residues. Germline CDR1 is SGHRS and CDR2 is YFSETQ. As DNA, the CDR3 is TGCGCCAGCAGCTTGGGTGGGCCCTTTTACGAGCAGTACTTC. Amino acid sequence: CASSLGGPFYEQYF.

The chain uses TRBV24-1 and TRBJ2-2; D is unclear. Germline loops: CDR1 KGHDR, CDR2 SFDVKD. CDR3 length: 14 amino acids. V lost 5 bases and J 4 bases, leaving 10 bases between the germline ends. The CDR3 bases are TGTGCCACCAGTGCCCCTCTGAGCACCGGGGAGCTGTTTTTT. Protein: CATSAPLSTGELFF.

This clone appeared a few times. The chain links TRBV6-5 to TRBJ1-6; weak D call: TRBD1 (6 bases). Trimming pared 2 bases from V and 4 bases from J, leaving 9 bases between. Germline assignment: CDR1 MNHEY and CDR2 SVGAGI. The CDR3 is 15 amino acids. The CDR3 region has the DNA TGTGCCAGCAGTTACGGGCAGGGGTATAATTCACCCCTCCACTTT. Encoded protein: CASSYGQGYNSPLHF.

This clone turned up a few times. The chain uses TRBV28 and TRBJ2-7; the D is unclear. This CDR3 comprises 11 residues. V was cut by 6 bases and J by 1 base, with 4 bases left in between. The V gene's germline CDR1 is MDHEN and CDR2 SYDVKM. The CDR3 bases are TGTGCCAGCAGAACTTCCTACGAGCAGTACTTC. Translation gives CASRTSYEQYF.

This rearrangement joins TRBV5-1 to TRBJ2-3; D is unresolved. V lost 0 bases, J lost 3 bases, and 8 bases lay in between. The germline CDR1 and CDR2 sequences are SGHRS and YFSETQ. The CDR3 length is 14 residues. This CDR3 is CASSLGQITDTQYF. CDR3 DNA sequence: TGCGCCAGCAGCTTGGGTCAGATAACAGATACGCAGTATTTT.

V and J are TRBV19 and TRBJ1-1, with D possibly matching TRBD1 (6 bases). From germline, CDR1 is LNHDA and CDR2 SQIVND (reference sequence). The CDR3 runs to 13 residues. V gave up 5 bases and J gave up 6 bases, with 13 bases separating them. In DNA form, the CDR3 reads TGTGCCAGTAGTCCACAGGGTCTGGCTGAAGCTTTCTTT. Translated: CASSPQGLAEAFF.

This chain uses TRBV5-6 with TRBJ2-7, with D perhaps matching TRBD1 (6 bases). This CDR3 is 16 amino acids long. Deletions cut 4 bases from V and 2 bases from J, with 19 bases between. Germline-derived CDR1 and CDR2 are SGHDT and YYEEEE. The DNA of the CDR3 is TGTGCCAGCAGCCTCCAGGGGCTAGGGTTGGCCTACGAGCAGTACTTC. Protein: CASSLQGLGLAYEQYF.

With respect to this clone: The same CDR3 can be traced to other DNA sequences in this sample. This chain connects TRBV5-1 to TRBJ2-1; 10 nucleotides line up with TRBD2. CDR3 length equals 14 residues. The germline V gene has CDR1 SGHRS and CDR2 YFSETQ. The V and J ends lost 3 bases and 4 bases, in that order; junction bases with no gene match: 1. CDR3 sequence (DNA): TGCGCCAGCAGCTCAGCGGGGGGGTACAATGAGCAGTTCTTC. Its translation is CASSSAGGYNEQFF.

This clone was observed a handful of times. This chain connects TRBV6-1 to TRBJ2-7; 7 bases line up with TRBD2. The CDR3 loop spans 15 amino acids. V dropped 2 bases and J dropped 3; count of bases not matched to a gene: 7. The germline V gene has CDR1 MNHNS and CDR2 SASEGT. This CDR3 is CASSERGGRLYEQYF. DNA of the CDR3: TGTGCCAGCAGTGAACGCGGGGGACGGCTCTACGAGCAGTACTTC.

The CDR3 DNA follows: TGTGCCAGCAGCGGACGCCGTGACAGCTCTGGAAACACCATATATTTT. Its translation: CASSGRRDSSGNTIYF. The chain couples TRBV9 to TRBJ1-3; D possibly corresponds to TRBD1 (5 bases). Germline lookup yields CDR1 SGDLS and CDR2 YYNGEE. Trimming took off 3 bases at V and 0 bases at J, with 13 bases between the two ends. The CDR3 length is 16 residues. Looking up the rest from reference TRBV9 and TRBJ1-3 gives the full variable domain: DSGVTQTPKHLITATGQRVTLRCSPRSGDLSVYWYQQSLDQGLQFLIQYYNGEERAKGNILERFSAQQFPDLHSELNLSSLELGDSALYFCASSGRRDSSGNTIYFGEGSWLTVV.

The chain combines TRBV5-1 with TRBJ2-7, with D possibly matching TRBD1 (6 bases). The V and J ends lost 4 bases and 6 bases respectively, with 17 bases between them. Germline V gene lookup returns CDR1 SGHRS and CDR2 YFSETQ. This CDR3 is built from 14 residues. The CDR3 coding sequence is TGCGCCAGCAGCCCGGGACACCGAGGGAGCGAGCAGTACTTC. Its translation is CASSPGHRGSEQYF.

The chain is built from TRBV12-3 or TRBV12-4 and TRBJ1-2; 7 bases line up with TRBD1. Germline trimming cut 7 bases from V and 3 bases from J; bases unmatched to any gene: 5. The CDR3 runs 13 residues. The CDR3 reads CASNSGGYYGYTF. The CDR3 DNA reads TGTGCCAGCAATTCAGGGGGATACTATGGCTACACCTTC.

This rearrangement joins TRBV18 to TRBJ2-1, with 9 bases matching TRBD1. V shed 4 bases, J shed 3 bases, and the junction held 10 bases outside the gene matches. The CDR3 loop spans 17 amino acids. Germline values: CDR1 KGHSH, CDR2 LQKENI. The CDR3 DNA reads as TGTGCCAGCTCACGGGCAGGGACAGGGAATTTCTACAATGAGCAGTTCTTC. Protein product: CASSRAGTGNFYNEQFF.

The chain employs TRBV5-1 and TRBJ2-2, with TRBD2 matching 7 bases. Germline assignment: CDR1 SGHRS and CDR2 YFSETQ. The CDR3 is 16 residues long. With 5 bases clipped from V and 6 bases from J, the junction kept 13 bases outside the gene matches. The CDR3 DNA follows: TGCGCCAGCAGAACTCAAGCGGGGTTGGTAGCCGGGGAGCTGTTTTTT. This encodes CASRTQAGLVAGELFF.

The chain uses TRBV28 and TRBJ2-1; TRBD2 matches 9 bases. CDR3 length: 14 residues. The germline CDR1 and CDR2 sequences are MDHEN and SYDVKM. J gave up 7 bases and V 2 bases, and 3 bases lay outside the gene matches. The DNA for the CDR3 is TGTGCCAGCAGTTTACAGGCGGGAGGGAATGAGCAGTTCTTC. Its protein product is CASSLQAGGNEQFF.